The next 2 T cell receptor beta chains were all read from a single sample in a study of blood T cell repertoires in COVID-19. The table came from immunoSEQ multiplex PCR; TCRdb's copy has only in-frame clones and leaves some out. The sample has approximately 180,000 clones; 88% are singletons. The specimen was peripheral blood. Receptors were obtained from a human donor in a cohort sampled during active COVID-19.

The chain has TRBV30 and TRBJ1-1, with D possibly TRBD1 on 5 matching bases. CDR1 GTSNPN and CDR2 SVGIG come from the germline V gene (reference sequence). The CDR3 loop spans 15 amino acids. V was pared by 2 bases and J by 4 bases, with 17 bases between. This CDR3 reads CAWSYGTFRGTEAFF. In DNA, the CDR3 is TGTGCCTGGAGTTATGGGACTTTCCGGGGCACTGAAGCTTTCTTT.

The gene calls are TRBV19 and TRBJ2-2, with 8 bases aligning to TRBD2. The trim removed 5 bases at V and 4 bases at J, leaving 6 bases unmatched. Germline CDR1 reads LNHDA; CDR2 reads SQIVND (reference sequence). There are 15 residues in the CDR3. CDR3 DNA: TGTGCCAGTAGTCCAAGCGGGAGCCCCACCGGGGAGCTGTTTTTT. It is translated as CASSPSGSPTGELFF.